This T cell receptor (beta chain) appears in the sequencing data of a study of blood T cell repertoires in COVID-19. In the original processing: The authors estimated nucleated cell counts from reference gene primer amplification. Profiling relied on immunoSEQ multiplex PCR, and the TCRdb table lists in-frame clones only, not all of them. The V and J calls and the clone size are those of that table, but D and trimming were determined from the DNA. Among some 62,000 clones listed, roughly 80% were seen once. Trimming stripped 2 bases from V and 2 bases from J, with 6 bases between. There are 13 residues in the CDR3. The germline V gene has CDR1 SGDLS and CDR2 YYNGEE. Those who participated ranged in age from roughly 18 to 100 years and resided in 20 to 30 US areas.

Sequencing was performed on PBMCs or T cells enriched from blood (not recorded which). The chain carries TRBV9 and TRBJ2-3, with D perhaps TRBD2 (5 bases). The receptor was isolated from a woman aged 40 to 50 with acute COVID-19. This CDR3 reads CASSVRATDTQYF. As DNA, the CDR3 is TGTGCCAGCAGCGTGAGGGCCACAGATACGCAGTATTTT. The full variable domain, completed using reference TRBV9 and TRBJ2-3, is DSGVTQTPKHLITATGQRVTLRCSPRSGDLSVYWYQQSLDQGLQFLIQYYNGEERAKGNILERFSAQQFPDLHSELNLSSLELGDSALYFCASSVRATDTQYFGPGTRLTVL.